Below, 6 T cell receptor beta chains from the same sample are listed, as sequenced in a study of T cell repertoires in cytomegalovirus infection (dated by TCRdb to the late 2010s). Sequencing took place on an Illumina HiSeq 1500. Using fastp at Q25 and MiXCR, TCRdb reprocessed the public reads and kept productive beta chains. Rows with a matching CDR3 protein are joined into one entry that keeps the most common DNA and genes. Across this sample there are fewer than 200,000 distinct CDR3 sequences, with approximately 14% seen only once. The ten largest account for 27% of the sample. The sequencing sample was made of PBMCs. Receptors were obtained from a human donor in good health (CMV status not recorded). Some clones in this sample may be carry-over from other donors' samples.

This clonotype was found many times. The chain uses TRBV12-3 or TRBV12-4 and TRBJ1-1, with no clear D. This CDR3 has 12 residues. V lost 2 bases, J lost 6 bases, and 7 bases lay in between. Here the CDR3 DNA reads TGTGCCAGCAGTTTATCTGACCCTGAAGCTTTCTTT. Translation: CASSLSDPEAFF.

V is TRBV20-1 and J is TRBJ1-2, with 7 nucleotides matching TRBD1. V shed 1 base and J 4 bases; nucleotides not matched to a gene: 6. Germline CDR1 reads DFQATT; CDR2 reads SNEGSKA (reference sequence). The CDR3 totals 14 residues. The CDR3 nucleotides read TGCAGTGCTAGAGCCTGGGACAGACCCTATGGCTACACCTTC. Encoded protein: CSARAWDRPYGYTF.

This clonotype appeared many times. The gene calls are TRBV7-3 and TRBJ2-5, with TRBD2 matching 10 bases. The CDR3 is 15 residues long. Germline CDR1 is SGHTA and CDR2 is FQGTGA. Germline trimming cut 8 bases from V and 4 bases from J; bases unmatched to any gene: 10. The CDR3 bases are TGTGCCAGCGGTAATAGCGGGGGGCCGATAGAGACCCAGTACTTC. Translating it yields CASGNSGGPIETQYF. The full variable domain, completed using reference TRBV7-3 and TRBJ2-5, is GAGVSQTPSNKVTEKGKYVELRCDPISGHTALYWYRQSLGQGPEFLIYFQGTGAADDSGLPNDRFFAVRPEGSVSTLKIQRTERGDSAVYLCASGNSGGPIETQYFGPGTRLLVL.

This clonotype was found many times. V gene TRBV7-8 combines with J gene TRBJ1-1; D call uncertain. Germline CDR1 reads SGHVS; CDR2 reads FQNEAQ. The CDR3 consists of 15 residues. V was cut by 1 base and J by 0 bases, with 9 bases left in between. CDR3 protein: CASSLEGGMNTEAFF. As DNA, the CDR3 is TGTGCCAGCAGCTTAGAAGGAGGAATGAACACTGAAGCTTTCTTT.

This clonotype has ten or more counts. The V gene is TRBV5-4, the J gene TRBJ2-7; D is ambiguous. CDR1 is SGHNT and CDR2 is YYREEE in the germline V gene (reference sequence). The CDR3 spans 13 residues. The V gene lost 0 bases and the J gene lost 2 bases, with 6 bases spanning the gap. CDR3 in DNA: TGTGCCAGCAGCTTGGCCGGAACCTACGAGCAGTACTTC. Amino acid sequence: CASSLAGTYEQYF.

This sequence joins TRBV6-6 and TRBJ1-1; D is perhaps TRBD1 (5 bases). This CDR3 is built from 15 residues. Trimming left V 7 bases short and J 1 base short, with 16 bases between. Germline V lookup: CDR1 MNHNY, CDR2 SVGAGI (reference sequence). The CDR3 loop reads CASTNSGGKNTEAFF. The CDR3 nucleotides read TGTGCCAGCACCAACTCCGGGGGGAAGAACACTGAAGCTTTCTTT.